The clone carrying this T cell receptor (beta chain) occurred once. The source of the sample is a study of blood T cell repertoires in COVID-19. About the research overall: Researchers got acute and convalescent COVID-19 samples from the United States, Italy and Spain.

The protocol was immunoSEQ multiplex PCR, while the TCRdb copy is restricted to in-frame clones and leaves out a portion. The table lists approximately 230,000 clones, around 89% of them singletons. The CDR3 has 14 amino acids. In germline, CDR1 is LGHNA, CDR2 YSLEER. V lost 5 bases to trimming and J lost 4 bases, with 12 bases between them. This sequence originates from a woman aged 25-40 years who had recovered from COVID-19. This chain connects TRBV4-3 to TRBJ2-1, with D possibly being TRBD2 (5 bases). Sequenced material: PBMCs or T cells enriched from blood (not recorded which). For the CDR3, the DNA is TGCGCCAGCAGCAAGCTAGCAGAATACAATGAGCAGTTCTTC. Translating gives CASSKLAEYNEQFF.